This passage covers 23 T cell receptor beta chains from one sample sequenced in a study of cytomegalovirus exposure and HLA in healthy donors. PCR involved 60 Vbeta and 13 Jbeta primers. Sequencing was performed with immunoSEQ multiplex PCR; in TCRdb, only in-frame clones are kept and a portion is missing. The sample lists 55,000 to 80,000 clones; roughly 65% were seen once. The sample taken for sequencing was PBMCs. These receptors came from a woman between 25 and 40 years old in good health and CMV-seronegative.

The CDR3 loop is CASGNGRGGTDTQYF. In nucleotides, the CDR3 is TGTGCTAGTGGTAATGGGCGGGGGGGCACAGATACGCAGTATTTT. The rearrangement links TRBV12-5 to TRBJ2-3; TRBD2 matches 8 bases. J gave up 1 base and V 5 bases, and 5 bases lay outside the gene matches. CDR1 is LGHNT and CDR2 is FRNRAP in the germline V gene. CDR3 size: 15 residues. Combining the CDR3 with reference TRBV12-5 and TRBJ2-3 gives the whole variable domain DARVTQTPRHKVTEMGQEVTMRCQPILGHNTVFWYRQTMMQGLELLAYFRNRAPLDDSGMPKDRFSAEMPDATLATLKIQPSEPRDSAVYFCASGNGRGGTDTQYFGPGTRLTVL.

V usage is TRBV28 and J usage is TRBJ1-1; 10 bases fit TRBD1. Trimming cost V 7 bases and J 1 base; bases outside gene matches: 9. The CDR3 runs to 16 residues. Germline values: CDR1 MDHEN, CDR2 SYDVKM. As DNA, the CDR3 is TGTGCCAGCACATCCGGGACAGGGGACCCGAACACTGAAGCTTTCTTT. It encodes CASTSGTGDPNTEAFF.

This clone was recorded a few times. The chain joins TRBV28 to TRBJ1-1; D uncertain. From germline, CDR1 is MDHEN and CDR2 SYDVKM. The CDR3 extends over 14 amino acids. V was shortened by 2 bases and J by 2 bases, with 9 bases between the two germline ends. In nucleotides, the CDR3 is TGTGCCAGCAGTTTAGGGCAATTCAACACTGAAGCTTTCTTT. Residues: CASSLGQFNTEAFF.

The chain is built from TRBV7-2 and TRBJ2-1; 7 positions agree with TRBD2. Germline V CDR1 and CDR2: SGHTA, FQGNSA. V trimming: 5 bases; J trimming: 8 bases; junction bases outside the gene matches: 15. The CDR3 extends over 16 amino acids. The CDR3 loop reads CASSLASGTLSDEQFF. CDR3 sequence (DNA): TGTGCCAGCAGCCTCGCTAGCGGAACACTAAGCGATGAGCAGTTCTTC.

The chain recombines TRBV6-1 with TRBJ1-4; TRBD1 aligns across 7 bases. After removal of 6 bases from V and 5 bases from J, the junction contained 3 bases not matched to a gene. CDR1 MNHNS and CDR2 SASEGT come from the germline V gene. The CDR3 sequence is 13 residues long. CDR3 in amino acids: CASRGRGNEKLFF. The CDR3 DNA follows: TGTGCCAGCAGAGGCAGGGGGAATGAAAAACTGTTTTTT.

The CDR3 DNA sequence: TGCAGCGCCGAGGGGATAGCGGGGGTGGATGAGCAGTTCTTC. It is translated as CSAEGIAGVDEQFF. The chain joins TRBV29-1 to TRBJ2-1; 9 bases are a match to TRBD2. This CDR3 contains 14 residues. The V gene end was trimmed by 7 bases and the J gene end by 8 bases; junction bases not matched to a gene: 12. Looked up from germline, CDR1 is SQVTM and CDR2 is ANQGSEA.

This clone appeared a few times. The V and J genes are TRBV20-1 and TRBJ2-7; D not certain. The CDR3 is made up of 11 amino acids. From germline, CDR1 is DFQATT and CDR2 SNEGSKA (reference sequence). Trimming took off 3 bases at V and 2 bases at J, with 5 bases between the two ends. CDR3 loop: CSASGPYEQYF. The CDR3, as DNA: TGCAGTGCTAGTGGGCCCTACGAGCAGTACTTC.

This clone was picked up a small number of times. The genes are TRBV5-5 and TRBJ2-4, with D hard to call. The CDR3 runs to 14 residues. V was shortened by 1 base and J by 0 bases, with 5 bases between the two germline ends. Germline V gives CDR1 SGHKS, CDR2 YYEKEE (reference sequence). The CDR3 loop is CASSLLLAKNIQYF. CDR3 coding DNA: TGTGCCAGCAGCTTGCTTCTAGCCAAAAACATTCAGTACTTC.

The J gene is TRBJ1-2, the V gene TRBV7-9, with D possibly TRBD1 on 5 matching bases. V lost 7 bases and J lost 4, with 13 bases in between. The CDR3 spans 13 residues. The V gene's germline CDR1 is SEHNR and CDR2 FQNEAQ (reference sequence). The CDR3: CASNLAGPYGYTF. CDR3 bases: TGTGCCAGCAACCTTGCAGGGCCCTATGGCTACACCTTC.

The chain is built from TRBV19 and TRBJ1-2; 9 nucleotides agree with TRBD1. Per germline, CDR1 LNHDA and CDR2 SQIVND (reference sequence). V lost 5 bases to trimming and J lost 6 bases; unmatched junction nucleotides: 7. This CDR3 has 14 residues. The CDR3 DNA sequence: TGTGCCAGTAGTCATACAGGGGGCTCCCATGGCTACACCTTC. Translating gives CASSHTGGSHGYTF.

The V call is TRBV28, the J call TRBJ2-7; possible D gene TRBD1, 6 bases. Germline values: CDR1 MDHEN, CDR2 SYDVKM. Between the trimmed V and J ends, which lost 7 bases and 7 bases, there was a span of 17 bases. The CDR3 spans 13 residues. The CDR3 sequence is CASKLQGTREQYF. As DNA, the CDR3 is TGTGCCAGCAAATTACAGGGTACTAGGGAGCAGTACTTC.

The chain uses TRBV27 and TRBJ2-4; no firm D call. The CDR3 runs to 12 residues. With 7 bases removed from V and 3 bases from J, the gap between germline ends came to 7 bases. Germline V CDR1 and CDR2: MNHEY, SMNVEV (reference sequence). This chain's CDR3 is CASNEDKNIQYF. CDR3 coding DNA: TGTGCCAGCAATGAGGACAAAAACATTCAGTACTTC.

The CDR3 nucleotides are TGTGCCAGCAGCCAGGGGCTAGCGGGGGGCCTCACCTTCCGAGGTACGCAGTATTTT. Translation: CASSQGLAGGLTFRGTQYF. The J gene is TRBJ2-3, the V gene TRBV11-2, with 11 bases that match TRBD2. Trimming removed 5 bases from V and 8 bases from J; junction bases left unmatched: 21. Germline assignment: CDR1 SGHAT and CDR2 FQNNGV. CDR3 length equals 19 residues.

This clone was detected only a few times. The CDR3 DNA reads as TGCGCCAGCAGCCAGGGGGGATACTATGGCTACACCTTC. It yields the protein CASSQGGYYGYTF. V gene TRBV5-1 combines with J gene TRBJ1-2; 7 nucleotides match TRBD1. Germline V gene data show CDR1 as SGHRS and CDR2 as YFSETQ. J lost 3 bases, V lost 4 bases, and 3 bases had no gene match. This CDR3 has 13 residues.

V is TRBV10-3 and J is TRBJ1-2; D might be TRBD1 (6 bases). This CDR3 is 13 amino acids long. Trimming pared 10 bases from V and 4 bases from J, leaving 16 bases between. From germline, CDR1 is ENHRY and CDR2 SYGVKD. The CDR3 sequence: CANRGVGAYGYTF. DNA for the CDR3: TGTGCCAACAGAGGTGTGGGGGCCTATGGCTACACCTTC.

The CDR3 is CASSSGTSDTDTQYF. The CDR3 nucleotides are TGTGCCAGCAGCTCCGGGACTAGCGACACAGATACGCAGTATTTT. This chain joins TRBV7-9 and TRBJ2-3; 10 bases match TRBD2. Germline CDR1 reads SEHNR; CDR2 reads FQNEAQ (reference sequence). CDR3 length: 15 residues. The V segment lost 4 bases and the J segment 2 bases; nucleotides outside the gene matches: 3.

This clone was picked up one time. The chain is built from TRBV6-5 and TRBJ2-5; 8 bases map to TRBD1. V dropped 6 bases and J dropped 2; count of bases not matched to a gene: 8. In germline, CDR1 is MNHEY, CDR2 SVGAGI. The CDR3 sequence is 15 residues long. The CDR3 is CASRKDRVGQETQYF. In DNA form, the CDR3 reads TGTGCCAGCAGAAAGGACAGGGTCGGGCAAGAGACCCAGTACTTC.

The chain carries TRBV6-6 and TRBJ2-3; 8 positions match TRBD1. Losses at the gene ends were 6 bases for V and 0 bases for J; bases not matched to a gene: 8. Germline CDR1 MNHNY, CDR2 SVGAGI (reference sequence). CDR3 length: 16 amino acids. The CDR3 DNA is TGTGCCAGCAGAGGCGGACAGGGAAAAAGCACAGATACGCAGTATTTT. Translation gives CASRGGQGKSTDTQYF.

A few counts support this clone. The chain recombines TRBV9 with TRBJ2-3; 7 bases align to TRBD2. Germline V lookup: CDR1 SGDLS, CDR2 YYNGEE. Unmatched junction bases numbered 7, after V lost 4 bases and J lost 8 bases. The CDR3 is 13 amino acids. CDR3 coding DNA: TGTGCCAGCAGCCAGACTAGCTGGGGTACGCAGTATTTT. This translates into CASSQTSWGTQYF.

This clone came up once. The V and J genes are TRBV5-1 and TRBJ2-3, with 8 bases fitting TRBD2. CDR1 SGHRS and CDR2 YFSETQ come from the germline V gene. J lost 3 bases, V lost 0 bases, and 6 bases had no gene match. The CDR3 covers 16 residues. The CDR3: CASSLVRGGGTDTQYF. In nucleotides, the CDR3 is TGCGCCAGCAGCTTGGTCCGGGGGGGCGGTACAGATACGCAGTATTTT.

The rearrangement joins TRBV5-1 to TRBJ2-3, with D possibly TRBD2 on 5 matching bases. V lost 0 bases to trimming and J lost 0 bases, with 8 bases between them. CDR3 length equals 15 residues. Germline CDR1 reads SGHRS; CDR2 reads YFSETQ. CDR3 nucleotide sequence: TGCGCCAGCAGCTTGGGACTACCCAGCACAGATACGCAGTATTTT. Translation: CASSLGLPSTDTQYF.

This sequence joins TRBV6-1 and TRBJ1-1; perhaps TRBD1 as D (6 bases). This CDR3 has 12 amino acids. V lost 6 bases, J lost 8 bases, and 13 bases lay in between. Per the germline V gene, CDR1 is MNHNS and CDR2 is SASEGT. CDR3 sequence: CASSYGGQEAFF. In DNA, the CDR3 is TGTGCCAGCAGCTATGGGGGACAAGAAGCTTTCTTT.

V gene TRBV7-2 combines with J gene TRBJ2-3; 8 bases map to TRBD2. CDR1 is SGHTA and CDR2 is FQGNSA in the germline V gene. The CDR3 totals 16 residues. Trimming removed 2 bases from V and 4 bases from J; junction bases left unmatched: 8. This CDR3 is CASSLNGGGRADTQYF. The CDR3 bases are TGTGCCAGCAGCTTAAACGGGGGGGGCCGAGCAGATACGCAGTATTTT.